This entry concerns a single T cell receptor beta chain. There is no known antigen for this receptor. Per-nucleotide qualities are absent, and no much larger clonotype sits a single base away. Based on the germline V gene, the CDR1 and CDR2 sequences are ENHRY and SYGVKD. The CDR3 has 13 amino acids, counting the end cysteine and phenylalanine. Only the CDR3 part of the read is kept: 39 bases, read in frame from the first base. The data stem from a study of blood T cells in healthy people across ages (dated by TCRdb to the mid-2010s). Background on the whole study: In model experiments, template switching captured roughly one uniquely barcoded TCR beta cDNA molecule for every two T cells. Using deep sequencing normalized with unique cDNA molecular identifiers, the study measured how TCR beta repertoire diversity changes with age. Donors were grouped into four age groups: young (average approximately 15 years), middle-aged (39), aged (approximately 58) and long-lived (less than 85). To avoid experimental bias, donors of different ages were spread randomly across the sequencing lanes. Two additional independent replicas of 1 million unique cDNA reads from the same blood draw were analyzed for two donors (one aged 18 to 29 and one aged 80 or older).

The investigation overall reported the following: A strong correlation was found between observed TCR beta diversity and the percentage of naive T cells measured by flow cytometry. Estimates of total diversity based on one million sequenced T cells were considered lower bounds and underestimates. The long-lived group showed more naive CD4+ T cells, fewer expanded clones and increased TCR diversity than the aged group, suggesting age selection. Donor CMV infection status was unknown, potentially confounding age-related changes in expanded clonotypes. As age increased, observed TCR beta diversity per million T cells dropped in a roughly linear way, and a significant reduction was already evident by age 40. Conclusive comparison of naive and antigen-experienced compartments was prevented by the profiling of bulk unsorted PBMCs.

The library came from 5' RACE. The run used an Illumina HiSeq 2500. A second PCR of about 7 to 12 cycles was performed with a sample-barcoded 5' primer and a J-beta primer mix. Each TCR beta cDNA molecule received a unique molecular identifier from a template-switch 5' adaptor carrying 12 random nucleotides. Each sample yielded at least 2.5 million CDR3-containing paired-end reads. All of the RNA was converted into first-strand cDNA using the Mint cDNA synthesis kit, with a TRBC-specific oligonucleotide serving as the primer. Following uracil-DNA glycosylase treatment, all cDNA underwent a first 18-cycle PCR with the universal primers M1SS and BC2_uni_R. As for the authors' bioinformatics: Each sample was normalized by randomly selecting 1 million high-quality reads, each carrying a distinct molecular identifier. Reads with shared molecular identifiers were discarded instead of being binned into consensus sequences. MiTCR, set to a Q25 quality threshold and the strictest error-elimination algorithm, was used for CDR3 identification, clonotype clustering and error correction. A nonparametric unseen species model with Euler transformation was used to estimate lower-bound total TCR beta diversity. Starting from the raw public reads, TCRdb applied fastp trimming at Q25, assembled clones with MiXCR and retained in-frame beta chains. Each entry is one CDR3 protein sequence, shown with its most common DNA and genes. The V and J calls and clone size are TCRdb's, not the authors'. For this sample there are about 1.1 million distinct CDR3 sequences; 35% to 40% appear just once. Clones ranked in the top ten supply roughly 14% of the sample.

The donors were 40 or so Caucasian individuals from Russia, aged roughly 6 to 100 years, who were systemically healthy. Roughly 9.5 milliliters of peripheral blood were drawn from each donor into EDTA-treated Vacutainer tubes. PBMCs were isolated by Ficoll-Paque density-gradient centrifugation, with at least 6 million obtained per sample. Total RNA was extracted from PBMCs with Trizol reagent, with at least 6 micrograms obtained per sample. The percentages of naive CD45RAhigh/CD27high T cells were determined by flow cytometry on a PBMC aliquot from every donor. The origin of this receptor is a man aged 18 to 35 in good health. The chain couples TRBV10-3 to TRBJ2-3, with 9 bases matching TRBD1. Specimen: blood. The nucleotides read TGTGACATTATGGGACAGGGCGTAGATACGCAGTATTTT. Its amino acids are CDIMGQGVDTQYF.